The 32 T cell receptor beta chains below come from one sample, sequenced in a study of tumor-infiltrating lymphocytes in primary liver carcinoma. Researchers generated TCR beta cDNA from around 510 ng of total RNA, relying on a constant-region primer. What produced the TCR beta libraries was three nested multiplex PCR rounds using slightly modified ARM-PCR. TRBV1-TRBV30 forward primers paired with a C-beta reverse primer were used in the first two PCR rounds, which ran around 10 cycles each. One entry per CDR3 protein, called by TCRdb with MiXCR from the multiplex PCR reads. The sample comprises about 120,000 distinct CDR3 sequences, nearly 70% of which are singletons, and more than 7% rests with the top ten. Taking about 17-31 mg of unsorted bulk tissue, the authors co-extracted RNA and DNA. Sequencing was carried out using tumor-adjacent normal liver tissue. These receptors all stem from a woman aged 55-69 years with primary liver carcinoma and hepatitis B virus infection.

In this sample, this clonotype turned up many times. V usage is TRBV6-6 and J usage is TRBJ2-1; 7 positions match TRBD1. The V gene end was trimmed by 4 bases and the J gene end by 3 bases; junction bases not matched to a gene: 9. The CDR3 length is 16 residues. CDR1 is MNHNY and CDR2 is SVGAGI in the germline V gene (reference sequence). The CDR3 DNA follows: TGTGCCAGCAGTTTCGGGACAGTTGCCGACTACAATGAGCAGTTCTTC. This codes for CASSFGTVADYNEQFF.

Remarks on this clonotype: The conserved closing phenylalanine or tryptophan is absent in this CDR3, likely reflecting a read error. The chain employs TRBV5-1 and TRBJ1-3; no clear D. Germline CDR1 is SGHRS and CDR2 is YFSETQ. This CDR3 comprises 13 residues. The CDR3, as DNA: TGCACCAGCAGCTTCTCCCGCGGAGACACCATATATCTT. This sequence encodes CTSSFSRGDTIYL.

Concerning this clonotype itself: The conserved closing phenylalanine or tryptophan is absent in this CDR3, likely reflecting a read error. The V and J genes are TRBV11-2 and TRBJ2-1; no clear D. There are 15 residues in the CDR3. CDR1 SGHAT and CDR2 FQNNGV come from the germline V gene. For the CDR3, the DNA is TGTAGCAGCAGCTTAGACGGTAGCTCCTACAATGAGCAGTTCTGC. Its protein is CSSSLDGSSYNEQFC.

In regard to this clonotype: Since no conserved phenylalanine or tryptophan closes the CDR3, a read error is the likely cause. The DNA of the CDR3 is TGCAGTGGCGCCCAGGGACATTATGGCTACACCTTG. It codes for CSGAQGHYGYTL. The rearrangement links TRBV29-1 to TRBJ1-2; TRBD1 is a possible D gene (6 bases). CDR3 length equals 12 residues. Germline V gene data show CDR1 as SQVTM and CDR2 as ANQGSEA.

In the case of this clonotype: No conserved phenylalanine or tryptophan ends this CDR3, so it is likely a read error. The chain combines TRBV6-5 with TRBJ2-5; 11 bases line up with TRBD1. Germline values: CDR1 MNHEY, CDR2 SVGAGI. CDR3 size: 16 residues. The DNA for the CDR3 is TGTGCCTGCAGTTATCTCGGGACAGGGGGCCAAGAGACCCAGTACTTA. Translating gives CACSYLGTGGQETQYL.

This clonotype has ten or more counts. This chain uses TRBV7-8 with TRBJ2-1, with 10 bases matching TRBD2. V lost 5 bases and J lost 10; bases outside the gene matches: 11. The CDR3 spans 15 residues. The germline V gene encodes CDR1 SGHVS and CDR2 FQNEAQ. The CDR3 region is CASSTSGEGTWEQFF. The CDR3 bases are TGTGCCAGCAGCACTAGCGGGGAGGGGACGTGGGAGCAGTTCTTC. The whole variable domain, filled in from reference TRBV7-8 and TRBJ2-1, reads GAGVSQSPRYKVAKRGQDVALRCDPISGHVSLFWYQQALGQGPEFLTYFQNEAQLDKSGLPSDRFFAERPEGSVSTLKIQRTQQEDSAVYLCASSTSGEGTWEQFFGPGTRLTVL.

About this clonotype itself: The missing conserved phenylalanine or tryptophan at the end of this CDR3 makes a read error likely. The chain carries TRBV29-1 and TRBJ2-4; maybe TRBD1 (5 bases). CDR1 SQVTM and CDR2 ANQGSEA come from the germline V gene. The CDR3 extends over 16 amino acids. The CDR3 sequence: CGVESRGSRAKNIQYL. In DNA form, the CDR3 reads TGCGGCGTTGAATCAAGGGGCAGTAGGGCCAAAAACATTCAGTACCTC.

This clonotype was observed many times. This chain connects TRBV6-1 to TRBJ2-3, with D perhaps matching TRBD2 (6 bases). Germline lookup yields CDR1 MNHNS and CDR2 SASEGT. Trimming left V 3 bases short and J 0 bases short, with 10 bases between. CDR3 length equals 15 residues. CDR3 nucleotide sequence: TGTGCCAGCAGTGAGGTAGCGGTTAGCACAGATACGCAGTATTTT. Its protein is CASSEVAVSTDTQYF.

With regard to this clonotype: A much more abundant neighbour one base away suggests this may be a read error. This chain links TRBV6-4 with TRBJ2-1; perhaps TRBD2 as D (6 bases). CDR3 size: 14 residues. V dropped 0 bases and J dropped 4 bases, with 7 bases sitting between them. CDR1 MRHNA and CDR2 SNTAGT come from the germline V gene. The CDR3 is CASSDSSGYNEQFF. The CDR3 DNA reads TGTGCCAGCAGTGACTCAAGCGGGTACAATGAGCAGTTCTTC.

Points on this clonotype: A read error may account for a junction end that differs from germline. The chain recombines TRBV20-1 with TRBJ2-4; possible D gene TRBD2, 5 bases. This CDR3 region has 16 residues. Germline lookup yields CDR1 DFQATT and CDR2 SNEGSKA (reference sequence). CDR3 in DNA: TGCAATGCTAGCTCAGCTCGGGCCTTAGCCAAAAACATTCAGTACTTC. This encodes CNASSARALAKNIQYF.

A remark on this clonotype: The junction shows a germline mismatch at one end, possibly a read error. The CDR3 is CASRLRNIQGTDTHYF. As DNA, the CDR3 is TGTGCCAGCAGACTCAGAAATATCCAGGGCACAGATACGCATTATTTT. This sequence joins TRBV2 and TRBJ2-3; possibly TRBD1 for D (5 bases). CDR1 and CDR2 from the germline V gene are SNHLY and FYNNEI. The CDR3 contains 16 residues.

As for this clonotype: With a much larger clone just one base away, this may be a read error. V gene TRBV11-1 combines with J gene TRBJ2-7, with D possibly TRBD1 on 5 matching bases. V was shortened by 5 bases and J by 5 bases, with 13 bases between the two germline ends. Germline-derived CDR1 and CDR2 are SGHAT and FQDESV (reference sequence). This CDR3 contains 13 residues. This CDR3 reads CASSPRTWNEQYF. CDR3 sequence (DNA): TGTGCCAGCAGCCCAAGGACATGGAACGAGCAGTACTTC.

Concerning this clonotype itself: At one of its ends the junction is not consistent with the germline gene, which may arise from a read error. The chain combines TRBV14 with TRBJ2-7, with 12 bases identical to TRBD2. CDR3 size: 15 residues. Germline CDR1 reads SGHDN; CDR2 reads FVKESK. The CDR3: CASSRTSGILYEQHF. In nucleotides, the CDR3 is TGCGCCAGCAGCCGGACTAGCGGGATCCTTTACGAGCAGCACTTC.

The V gene is TRBV12-3 or TRBV12-4, the J gene TRBJ2-1; 11 nucleotides align to TRBD2. J gave up 5 bases and V 9 bases, and 9 bases lay outside the gene matches. This CDR3 contains 15 residues. The CDR3 region is CASSEGLAAHNEQFF. The CDR3 DNA is TGTGCCAGTAGTGAGGGACTAGCGGCCCACAATGAGCAGTTCTTC.

As for this clonotype: At one boundary the junction diverges from the germline segment, which might be a read error. V and J are TRBV7-3 and TRBJ2-2; 9 bases line up with TRBD1. This CDR3 is built from 15 residues. Germline V CDR1 and CDR2: SGHTA, FQGTGA. Written as DNA, the CDR3 is TGTGCCTGCAGCCCGGGACAGGGTTTCACCGGGGAGCTGTTTTTT. It encodes CACSPGQGFTGELFF.

The count of this clonotype is one. This sequence joins TRBV29-1 and TRBJ1-1, with 7 positions matching TRBD1. This CDR3 has 13 residues. Looked up from germline, CDR1 is SQVTM and CDR2 is ANQGSEA. CDR3: CNVLTGCDTEAFF. In DNA form, the CDR3 reads TGCAACGTGCTGACAGGGTGTGACACTGAAGCTTTCTTT.

A remark on this clonotype: Possible read error: a much larger clone is one base away. This chain links TRBV6-2 or TRBV6-3 with TRBJ2-7; D gene ambiguous. Germline loops: CDR1 MNHEY, CDR2 SVGEGT. The CDR3 covers 12 residues. In DNA form, the CDR3 reads TGTGCCAGCAGTCGAGGAAGGAACGAGGAGTACTTC. This encodes CASSRGRNEEYF.

A remark on this clonotype: An end of the junction does not agree with germline; a read error may underlie this. This chain joins TRBV6-5 and TRBJ2-6, with D perhaps assigned TRBD1 or TRBD2 (5 bases each). Germline V gene data show CDR1 as MNHEY and CDR2 as SVGAGI. This CDR3 spans 18 amino acids. The CDR3 coding sequence is TGTGCCAGCAGTTACCGGGACGGAAGGCTCGCTGGGGCCAACCTCCTGACTTTC. Protein sequence: CASSYRDGRLAGANLLTF.

On this clonotype itself: An end of the junction differs from the germline gene, which may be a read error. The chain recombines TRBV28 with TRBJ1-1; 7 bases are shared with TRBD1. The CDR3 runs 16 residues. Per the germline V gene, CDR1 is MDHEN and CDR2 is SYDVKM. The CDR3 loop is CPSSFLEGAGRTEAFF. The CDR3 bases are TGTCCCAGCAGTTTCTTGGAGGGGGCGGGGAGAACTGAAGCTTTCTTT.

In its sample, this clonotype was seen many times. The genes are TRBV28 and TRBJ1-1; tentatively, D is TRBD1 (5 bases). Germline V gene sequence: CDR1 MDHEN, CDR2 SYDVKM. There are 12 residues in the CDR3. Deletions cut 6 bases from V and 11 bases from J, with 16 bases between. CDR3 coding DNA: TGTGCCAGCAGAGCCGGGACCCTGGGGGCTTTCTTT. Its protein product is CASRAGTLGAFF.

Worth noting for this clonotype: An end of the junction does not agree with germline; a read error may underlie this. The gene calls are TRBV2 and TRBJ1-5; D is perhaps TRBD1 (5 bases). Germline V gene data show CDR1 as SNHLY and CDR2 as FYNNEI. The length of the CDR3 is 14 residues. Here the CDR3 DNA reads TGTGCCAGCAGAGAGTCGCAGGGCCATCAGCCCCAGGATTTT. Protein product: CASRESQGHQPQDF. Drawing the rest from reference TRBV2 and TRBJ1-5, the complete variable domain is EPEVTQTPSHQVTQMGQEVILRCVPISNHLYFYWYRQILGQKVEFLVSFYNNEISEKSEIFDDQFSVERPDGSNFTLKIRSTKLEDSAMYFCASRESQGHQPQDFGDGTRLSIL.

The CDR3 is CASSENSSGANVLTF. The CDR3, as DNA: TGTGCCAGTAGTGAAAACTCCTCTGGGGCCAACGTCCTGACTTTC. The chain has TRBV19 and TRBJ2-6, with unresolved D. V was trimmed by 5 bases and J by 0 bases, leaving 8 bases between them. Per germline, CDR1 LNHDA and CDR2 SQIVND (reference sequence). The CDR3 has 15 amino acids.

This clonotype was found a few times. The chain links TRBV28 to TRBJ1-5; maybe TRBD1 (6 bases). CDR1 is MDHEN and CDR2 is SYDVKM in the germline V gene. This CDR3 is 16 amino acids long. Between the trimmed V and J ends, which lost 8 bases and 1 base, there was a span of 18 bases. In DNA form, the CDR3 reads TGTGCCAGCGATCGCTCGCGGGGGGCAAGCAATCAGCCCCAGCATTTT. This translates into CASDRSRGASNQPQHF. The full variable domain, its missing parts supplied by reference TRBV28 and TRBJ1-5, is DVKVTQSSRYLVKRTGEKVFLECVQDMDHENMFWYRQDPGLGLRLIYFSYDVKMKEKGDIPEGYSVSREKKERFSLILESASTNQTSMYLCASDRSRGASNQPQHFGDGTRLSIL.

This clonotype was detected ten times or more. The chain employs TRBV29-1 and TRBJ2-1; 7 positions match TRBD1. Germline values: CDR1 SQVTM, CDR2 ANQGSEA. The CDR3 is 12 residues long. V dropped 3 bases and J dropped 7; count of bases not matched to a gene: 3. Here the CDR3 DNA reads TGCAGCGTTGATTTACAGGGGAATGAGCAGTTCTTC. Translating gives CSVDLQGNEQFF.

This rearrangement joins TRBV6-2 or TRBV6-3 to TRBJ2-2; D not certain. Looked up from germline, CDR1 is MNHEY and CDR2 is SVGEGT. There are 14 residues in the CDR3. Trimming cost V 5 bases and J 7 bases, with 14 bases left between them. The DNA for the CDR3 is TGTGCCAGCAGTCAGATGGCCTCCATCGGGGAGCTGTTTTTT. This gives the protein CASSQMASIGELFF.

On this clonotype: A junction end diverges from the germline sequence, so it may reflect a read error. The chain has TRBV5-1 and TRBJ2-6; perhaps TRBD1 as D (7 bases). The CDR3 has 17 residues. Germline V gives CDR1 SGHRS, CDR2 YFSETQ. The CDR3 region has the DNA TGCGCCAGCACCCAGACAGGGTGGTCTAGGGGGGCCAAGGTCCTGACTTTC. Its protein is CASTQTGWSRGAKVLTF.

Details on this clonotype: No conserved phenylalanine or tryptophan ends this CDR3, so it is likely a read error. V usage is TRBV10-2 and J usage is TRBJ2-1; perhaps TRBD2 as D (6 bases). The CDR3 runs 15 residues. V lost 11 bases and J lost 4, with 21 bases in between. CDR1 is WSHSY and CDR2 is SAAADI in the germline V gene. The CDR3 bases are TGCGCCTACCACCCCCCTAGCGTACCTTACAATGAGCAGTTCTTA. It is translated as CAYHPPSVPYNEQFL.

On this clonotype itself: Germline and junction disagree at one end, which may indicate a read error. V and J are TRBV5-5 and TRBJ2-3; TRBD2 might be the D (6 bases). Looked up from germline, CDR1 is SGHKS and CDR2 is YYEKEE (reference sequence). The CDR3 loop spans 14 amino acids. CDR3 protein: CASSLSGSTDAQYF. The CDR3 DNA reads as TGTGCCAGCAGCTTATCCGGGAGCACAGATGCGCAGTATTTT.

This chain connects TRBV28 to TRBJ2-5; D may be TRBD2 (5 bases). V lost 4 bases, J lost 5 bases, and 23 bases lay in between. CDR3 size: 17 residues. From germline, CDR1 is MDHEN and CDR2 SYDVKM. CDR3 amino acids: CASSSWIVSRGGETQYF. The DNA for the CDR3 is TGTGCCAGCAGTTCCTGGATAGTGAGCCGTGGCGGGGAGACCCAGTACTTC.

With regard to this clonotype: This could be a read error, since a much larger clone is one nucleotide away. The gene calls are TRBV6-1 and TRBJ2-2; unclear D gene. This CDR3 is built from 14 residues. Trimming shortened V by 4 bases and J by 7 bases, and 13 bases separated the two germline ends. CDR1 and CDR2 from the germline V gene are MNHNS and SASEGT. The CDR3 loop is CASSANSAGGELFF. CDR3 nucleotide sequence: TGTGCCAGCAGTGCCAACAGTGCTGGCGGGGAGCTGTTTTTT.

For this clonotype: The junction departs from germline at one end; a sequencing error may be responsible. The rearrangement joins TRBV14 to TRBJ2-7; D may be TRBD2 (5 bases). Germline CDR1 SGHDN, CDR2 FVKESK. The CDR3 totals 13 residues. The CDR3 DNA reads as TGTGTCAGCGGCCAAGTGTTGATGGGAGAGCAGTACTTC. It encodes CVSGQVLMGEQYF.

This clonotype was seen repeatedly, ten times or more. This rearrangement joins TRBV5-4 to TRBJ2-5; D is perhaps TRBD2 (5 bases). Germline V gene sequence: CDR1 SGHNT, CDR2 YYREEE (reference sequence). Trimming stripped 4 bases from V and 5 bases from J, with 12 bases between. This CDR3 contains 13 residues. The CDR3 is CASSPTRDETQYF. CDR3 sequence (DNA): TGTGCCAGCAGCCCCACTAGGGATGAGACCCAGTACTTC.